This is a list of T cell receptor beta chains from one sample in a study of regulatory T cells in long-lasting Graves disease. Each CDR3 protein is one row after TCRdb ran MiXCR on the multiplex PCR reads. The table records under 300,000 distinct CDR3 sequences, roughly 18% of them present only once. The data also belong to a second study, concerning T cells in Graves' hyperthyroidism and ophthalmopathy.

The starting material was peripheral blood mononuclear cells (PBMCs), obtained at new diagnosis, from a patient treated with antithyroid drugs. Source of these receptors: a woman in her twenties or thirties with Graves disease. The CDR3 runs from the conserved cysteine through the conserved F or W. The D gene is left open where the match is weak. Clone size, where shown, is once, few, many, or a class for clones that have expanded.

abundance	d_gene	v_gene	j_gene	CDR3nt	CDR3aa
many	-	TRBV5-1	TRBJ1-4	TGTGCCAGCAGCTTAGGTGTGAGGGAAAAACTGTTTTTT	CASSLGVREKLFF
many	-	TRBV20-1	TRBJ2-5	TGCAGTGCCCAGCAGGGGACCTCAAAAGAGACCCAGTACTTC	CSAQQGTSKETQYF
many	-	TRBV2	TRBJ2-7	TGTGCCAGCGTGAGGGCATCCTACGAGCAGTACTTC	CASVRASYEQYF
-	-	TRBV19	TRBJ2-2	TGTGCCAGTACCCTGCGGACAATGAACACCGGGGAGCTGTTTTTT	CASTLRTMNTGELFF
many	TRBD1	TRBV20-1	TRBJ1-2	TGCAGTGCTCGGGACAGGGATGACGGCTACACCTTC	CSARDRDDGYTF
many	TRBD1	TRBV6-5	TRBJ1-3	TGTGCCAGCAGTTACTCGCGGGGACAGGGGATAAACACCATATATTTT	CASSYSRGQGINTIYF
few	-	TRBV7-9	TRBJ2-3	TGTGCCAGCAGCTCTACTGTATCAGATACGCAGTATTTT	CASSSTVSDTQYF
few	-	TRBV6-5	TRBJ2-1	TGTGCCAGCAGTTACTCCCCGCGGGACAATGAGCAGTTCTTC	CASSYSPRDNEQFF
many	-	TRBV3-1	TRBJ2-3	TGTGCCAGCAGCCTCAGTCCCCCAGATACGCAGTATTTT	CASSLSPPDTQYF
few	-	TRBV5-5	TRBJ2-7	TGTGCCACGTCCGAAAACACCGTGTACGTCGGCGAGCAGTACTTC	CATSENTVYVGEQYF
many	-	TRBV11-2	TRBJ1-2	TGTGCCAGCAGCTTTGGGGGGGCTATAGCTAACTATGGCTACACCTTC	CASSFGGAIANYGYTF
many	-	TRBV20-1	TRBJ2-7	TGCAGTGCTAGAGATTTGACGCGGGTGGTGGAGCAGTACTTC	CSARDLTRVVEQYF
many	-	TRBV12-3/TRBV12-4	TRBJ1-1	TGTGCCAGCTGGTCCGGGGAATTCACTGAAGCTTTCTTT	CASWSGEFTEAFF
many	TRBD1	TRBV24-1	TRBJ2-3	TGTGCCACCAGTGATTCCGGGACAGTTCTCACAGATACGCAGTATTTT	CATSDSGTVLTDTQYF
many	-	TRBV20-1	TRBJ2-1	TGCAGTGCGGACCGGGCCTCACCATACAATGAGCAGTTCTTC	CSADRASPYNEQFF
few	-	TRBV6-1	TRBJ1-2	TGTGCCAGCAGTCGCGGACAGTCAGCTAACTATGGCTACACCTTC	CASSRGQSANYGYTF
many	-	TRBV7-8	TRBJ1-6	TGTGCCAGCAGCTTAGCCTATGCGGGGGCTATGGGTTCACCCCTCCACTTT	CASSLAYAGAMGSPLHF
many	TRBD1	TRBV6-1	TRBJ2-3	TGTGCCAGCACCCCTGACCCAGGGGGCAGCGCTGATACGCAGTATTTT	CASTPDPGGSADTQYF
few	TRBD2	TRBV5-1	TRBJ2-3	TGCGCCAGCAGCCGGGAGGCCAAGGACACAGATACGCAGTATTTT	CASSREAKDTDTQYF
few	-	TRBV6-1	TRBJ2-7	TGTGCCAGCACCCAGCAGCGCGAGCAGTACTTC	CASTQQREQYF
once	-	TRBV7-9	TRBJ1-3	TGTGCCAGCAGCACGCCGGGGCCCTCTGGAAACACCATATATTTT	CASSTPGPSGNTIYF
many	TRBD1	TRBV6-1	TRBJ2-5	TGTGCCAGCAGTGAGCAGACAGGGCAAGAGACCCAGTACTTC	CASSEQTGQETQYF
many	TRBD2	TRBV20-1	TRBJ2-3	TGCAGTGCCATGCCCCCACTAGCGACCCTGAGCACAGATACGCAGTATTTT	CSAMPPLATLSTDTQYF
-	-	TRBV6-1	TRBJ1-1	TGTGCCAGCTTCCGGGGGGGAACCACTGAAGTTTTCTTT	CASFRGGTTEVFF
many	-	TRBV10-1	TRBJ1-4	TGCGCCAGCAGTGAGTCGATGGAGGGAGGTGAAAAACTGTTTTTT	CASSESMEGGEKLFF
many	-	TRBV5-1	TRBJ2-2	TGTGCCAGCAGCTTGGCCAAACAGGACACCGGGGAGCTGTTTTTT	CASSLAKQDTGELFF
many	TRBD2	TRBV28	TRBJ2-7	TGTGCCAGCAGTCTACCTAGCGGGGGGGTATACGAGCAGTACTTC	CASSLPSGGVYEQYF
-	-	TRBV15	TRBJ2-7	TGTGCCACCAGCAGCCCGGGTCTTTACGAGCAGTACTTC	CATSSPGLYEQYF
many	TRBD1	TRBV19	TRBJ2-7	TGTGCCAGTGGCGGACAGGGTGGCTACGAGCAGTACTTC	CASGGQGGYEQYF